These T cell receptor beta chains were read from a single sample in a study of glioma-infiltrating T cells. TCRdb itself ran the multiplex PCR reads through MiXCR, one entry per CDR3 protein. The data hold around 100,000 distinct CDR3 sequences, with 25% to 35% observed a single time. The sequencing sample was made of glioma tissue, nonneoplastic brain tissue, or PBMCs (not recorded which). These receptors all stem from a human donor with low-grade glioma or glioblastoma, undergoing nonglioma brain surgery, or in good health (not recorded which). The CDR3 runs from the conserved cysteine through the conserved F or W. The D gene is left open where the match is weak. Part of the rows lack a size; the others show once, few, many or a class for expanded clones.

. TRBJ1-2 TRBV6-2/TRBV6-3 . TGTGCCAGCAGCGTCGACCGGCGGAATGGCTACACCTTC CASSVDRRNGYTF
. TRBJ1-1 TRBV10-3 few TGTGCCATCAGTGGGACGGACACCGAAGCTTTCTTT CAISGTDTEAFF
TRBD2 TRBJ2-3 TRBV20-1 many TGCAGTGCTAGAATTGGGCGGGGGAACACAGATACGCAGTATTTT CSARIGRGNTDTQYF
. TRBJ1-6 TRBV4-1 . TGCGCCAGCAGCGAAGATGGGTTTGCAGGGTTCTACAATTCACCCCTCCAATTT CASSEDGFAGFYNSPLQF
TRBD1 TRBJ2-7 TRBV11-2 few TGTGCCAGCAGCTCACCAACCCGGGACAGACCCTACGAGCAGTACTTC CASSSPTRDRPYEQYF
. TRBJ2-7 TRBV28 many TGTGCCAGCAACCTTCAGCTGGGCCACGAGCAGTACTTC CASNLQLGHEQYF
. TRBJ2-5 TRBV9 few TGTGCCAGCAGCGTAGGGCCAGTCCAAGAGACCCAGTACTTC CASSVGPVQETQYF
. TRBJ1-2 TRBV20-1 . TGCAGTGCTAGAAAGGGTGGCGATGGCCACACCTTC CSARKGGDGHTF
TRBD2 TRBJ2-5 TRBV5-4 . TGTGCCAGCAGCTCGGACCCATCTAGCGGGCAAGAGACCCAGTACTTC CASSSDPSSGQETQYF
TRBD2 TRBJ2-7 TRBV12-3/TRBV12-4 . TGTGCCAGCACCTTATCCAGCGGGGGACCCCACGAGCAGTACTTC CASTLSSGGPHEQYF
. TRBJ2-1 TRBV19 many TGTGCCAGTAGTATAGATGGAGGTGGGAATGAGCAGTTCTTC CASSIDGGGNEQFF
. TRBJ2-1 TRBV3-1 . TGTGCCAGCAGCCAAGCTATGACCTCCTACAATGAGCAGTTCTTC CASSQAMTSYNEQFF
. TRBJ2-5 TRBV5-1 . TGCGCCAGCAGCTTGGGGGCTACGATCCTAGAGACCCCGTACTTC CASSLGATILETPYF
. TRBJ1-1 TRBV6-1 many TGTGCCAGCAGCGGATACGGGAACACTGAAGCTTTCTTT CASSGYGNTEAFF
. TRBJ2-3 TRBV12-3/TRBV12-4 medium-sized TGTGCCAGCAGTTTAAGAGGGGTTTTCACAGATACGCAGTATTTT CASSLRGVFTDTQYF
. TRBJ1-1 TRBV12-3/TRBV12-4 . TGTGCCAGCAGTGATGGACATCTCGGCCGGGCTTTCTTT CASSDGHLGRAFF
. TRBJ2-2 TRBV6-5 . TGTGCCAGCAGTTTGGAACAGCCGAACAAAGGGGAGCTGTTTTTT CASSLEQPNKGELFF
TRBD1 TRBJ1-1 TRBV20-1 many TGCAGTGCTAGAGATGGGGGGGCAGGGGGCTACACTGAAGCTTTCTTT CSARDGGAGGYTEAFF
. TRBJ2-3 TRBV7-2 many TGTGCCAGCAGCTTAATCTCCCATAATGGCCTAGCGACAGATACGCAGTATTTT CASSLISHNGLATDTQYF
TRBD1 TRBJ1-5 TRBV7-2 many TGTGCCAGCAGCGAACAGGGGAGTCAGCCCCAGCATTTT CASSEQGSQPQHF
TRBD1 TRBJ2-5 TRBV18 . TGTGCCAGCTCACCACCGTCAGGGGGCCAAGAGACCCAGTACTTC CASSPPSGGQETQYF
. TRBJ1-5 TRBV20-1 many TGCAGTGCTAGGACAGTGGGAAGGAGCAATCAGCCCCAGCATTTT CSARTVGRSNQPQHF
. TRBJ2-7 TRBV24-1 many TGTGCCACCAGTGATTCGCACAGAAACTACGAGCAGTACTTC CATSDSHRNYEQYF
TRBD1 TRBJ2-7 TRBV18 few TGTGCCAGCTCACCTCGGGACAGGTCCTTTTACGAGCAGTACTTC CASSPRDRSFYEQYF
TRBD1 TRBJ2-5 TRBV5-1 . TGCGCCAGCAGCTTTGGGACAGCCGAGGTGGAGACCCAGTACTTC CASSFGTAEVETQYF
. TRBJ1-5 TRBV27 many TGTGCCAGCAGTTTAGTGCGGGGGAATCAGCCCCAGCATTTT CASSLVRGNQPQHF
. TRBJ1-2 TRBV28 many TGTGCCAGCAAGAGGGGTGGCTATGGCTACACCTTC CASKRGGYGYTF
TRBD2 TRBJ2-5 TRBV6-2/TRBV6-3 many TGTGCCAGCCAGCCGGGGGGGGAGACCCAGTACTTC CASQPGGETQYF
. TRBJ2-1 TRBV30 . TGTGCCTGGAGTGTACTTCAAGGGGGGGATGAGCAGTTCTTC CAWSVLQGGDEQFF
. TRBJ1-6 TRBV12-3/TRBV12-4 many TGTGCCAGCAGTTTTGGGAACTCCTATAATTCACCCCTCCACTTT CASSFGNSYNSPLHF
. TRBJ2-7 TRBV28 many TGTGCCGGACAGACACAGGGAGGCAGGGACGAGCAGTACTTC CAGQTQGGRDEQYF
. TRBJ2-1 TRBV4-1 many TGCGCCAGCAGCCAAATCCCCAGGGTGGGTAGTGAGCAGTTCTTC CASSQIPRVGSEQFF
TRBD1 TRBJ2-1 TRBV24-1 few TGTGCCACAGCCCGGGACAGGGTAAATGATGAGCAGTTCTTC CATARDRVNDEQFF
. TRBJ2-5 TRBV20-1 many TGCAGTGCCCTTATGTCAGTGGTCGAGACCCAGTACTTC CSALMSVVETQYF
. TRBJ1-2 TRBV10-3 . TGTGCCATCAGTGTAGCAGGGGAGGATGGCTACACCTTC CAISVAGEDGYTF
TRBD2 TRBJ2-1 TRBV18 . TGTGCCAGCTCACCACTCATGAGGACTAGCGGGGAATACAATGAGCAGTTCTTC CASSPLMRTSGEYNEQFF
. TRBJ1-1 TRBV18 . TGTGCCAGCTCACCGGGGGCGCGGGACACTGAAGCTTTCTTT CASSPGARDTEAFF
TRBD1 TRBJ2-7 TRBV25-1 many TGTGCCAGCGTAACCTCCGTGGGACAGGTGCAGTACTTC CASVTSVGQVQYF
. TRBJ1-6 TRBV4-1 . TGCGCCAGCAGACAAGAAAGGAGGGTTTCACCCCTCCACTTT CASRQERRVSPLHF
. TRBJ1-6 TRBV7-8 few TGTGCCAGCAGCTGGACGGACGGGGGTAATTCACCCCTCCACTTT CASSWTDGGNSPLHF
. TRBJ2-7 TRBV10-3 few TGTGCCATCAGTGAGTTGTCCTACGAGCAGTACTTC CAISELSYEQYF
. TRBJ2-3 TRBV11-1 few TGTGCCAGCGGCCAGGTAAACACAGATACGCAGTATTTT CASGQVNTDTQYF
. TRBJ2-3 TRBV4-3 few TGCGCCAGCAGCCAAGAGCTCTCGCGAGATACGCAGTATTTT CASSQELSRDTQYF
. TRBJ1-5 TRBV24-1 many TGTGCCACCAGTGACCCGAGGGCCGGCCCCAATCAGCCCCAGCATTTT CATSDPRAGPNQPQHF
TRBD2 TRBJ2-3 TRBV3-1 . TGTGCCAGCAGTCCCCTTAGCGGGGCGACCACAGATACGCAGTATTTT CASSPLSGATTDTQYF
. TRBJ1-6 TRBV5-8 few TGTGCCAGCCAAGACAAGAATAATTCACCCCTCCACTTT CASQDKNNSPLHF
TRBD2 TRBJ2-5 TRBV28 many TGTGCCAGCAGGGGAGTACACAGCGGGGGACAAGAGACCCAGTACTTC CASRGVHSGGQETQYF
. TRBJ2-5 TRBV15 . TGTGCCACCAGCAGAGATTATTCGAAAGGGGCATATGGGACCCAGTACTTC CATSRDYSKGAYGTQYF
. TRBJ1-5 TRBV18 many TGTGCCAGCTCACCAGGGGTGGATCAGCCCCAGCATTTT CASSPGVDQPQHF
. TRBJ2-3 TRBV7-3 few TGTGCCAGCAGCCAAGTGGGGGCAGCGGATACGCAGTATTTT CASSQVGAADTQYF
. TRBJ1-1 TRBV6-1 many TGTGCCAGCAGTGATAGTGGGGGGACCACTGAAGCTTTCTTT CASSDSGGTTEAFF
. TRBJ1-2 TRBV20-1 many TGCAGTGCTAGAGGACAGTACTATGGCTACACCTTC CSARGQYYGYTF
. TRBJ1-1 TRBV10-1 . TGCGCCAGCAGTGAGTTGGGACCACTATCAGCTTTCTTT CASSELGPLSAFF
. TRBJ2-1 TRBV6-2/TRBV6-3 many TGTGCCAGCAGTTACCCCCAGGGAACGGGCAATGAGCAGTTCTTC CASSYPQGTGNEQFF
TRBD1 TRBJ2-7 TRBV27 many TGTGCCAGCAGTTTTACGGGACAGGACCTGGGAGAGCAGTACTTC CASSFTGQDLGEQYF
. TRBJ2-7 TRBV3-1 . TGTGCCAGCAAGTCAGAGCTTCGGGCCTACGAGCAGTACTTC CASKSELRAYEQYF
. TRBJ2-3 TRBV6-6 . TGTGCCAGCAGTTACTCGGCAGGGGTCGGGTGGGCTAGCACAGATACGCAGTATTTT CASSYSAGVGWASTDTQYF
. TRBJ2-3 TRBV11-1 many TGTGCCAGCAGCCCGAGCGAGGGAACAGATACGCAGTATTTT CASSPSEGTDTQYF